The 9 T cell receptor beta chains listed next were all sequenced from one sample in a study of naive and memory T cell subsets (dated by TCRdb to about 2017). The library came from UMI-ligation and nested PCR. These reads were obtained on an Illumina MiSeq. The ligated cDNA was amplified by four rounds of PCR, in which nested alpha and beta constant region primers were used together with the SP2 primer. The public reads were reprocessed in TCRdb via fastp at Q25 and MiXCR, keeping in-frame beta chains. Rows with a matching CDR3 protein are joined into one entry that keeps the most common DNA and genes. Counted in this sample were tens of thousands of distinct CDR3 sequences; 4% to 6.5% of them appeared once. 7% to 9% of the sample rests with the top ten. A robust, sensitive protocol for the amplification, sequencing and analysis of TCRs was described in the study, in which 3' ligation of a UMI-containing oligonucleotide to TCR cDNA was used.

Material: blood. The receptors were gathered from an adult in good health.

This clonotype was picked up a small number of times. This chain joins TRBV5-4 and TRBJ2-2; 8 positions match TRBD1. The length of the CDR3 is 16 residues. CDR1 and CDR2 (germline): SGHNT, YYREEE (reference sequence). The V segment lost 4 bases and the J segment 1 base; nucleotides outside the gene matches: 6. In nucleotides, the CDR3 is TGTGCCAGCAGCCAAGGCGGACAGGGGAACACCGGGGAGCTGTTTTTT. It is translated as CASSQGGQGNTGELFF.

The table lists this clonotype with many counts. The chain carries TRBV4-1 and TRBJ2-7; D call uncertain. V was shortened by 0 bases and J by 5 bases, with 23 bases between the two germline ends. This CDR3 spans 18 amino acids. The V gene's germline CDR1 is MGHRA and CDR2 YSYEKL. The chain's CDR3 is CASSQEQVRFYSPDEQYF. DNA of the CDR3: TGCGCCAGCAGCCAAGAACAAGTCAGGTTCTACTCCCCGGACGAGCAGTACTTC.

At least ten counts were recorded for this clonotype. The V gene is TRBV7-3, the J gene TRBJ2-3; 8 bases map to TRBD2. Germline CDR1 and CDR2: SGHTA and FQGTGA. This CDR3 contains 14 residues. V trimming: 5 bases; J trimming: 6 bases; junction bases outside the gene matches: 7. The chain's CDR3 is CASSPPGGDDTQYF. DNA of the CDR3: TGTGCCAGCAGCCCGCCCGGGGGGGATGATACGCAGTATTTT.

This clonotype was observed at least ten times. The chain uses TRBV2 and TRBJ1-4, with D possibly matching TRBD1 (5 bases). Germline V gives CDR1 SNHLY, CDR2 FYNNEI. Between the trimmed V and J ends, which lost 10 bases and 0 bases, there was a span of 21 bases. The CDR3 length is 17 residues. In DNA form, the CDR3 reads TGTGCCATCTCAGAAGCCAGGGACTCAACAACTAATGAAAAACTGTTTTTT. Translation: CAISEARDSTTNEKLFF.

The rearrangement uses TRBV10-3 and TRBJ1-1; 9 bases line up with TRBD1. Germline CDR1 reads ENHRY; CDR2 reads SYGVKD. Unmatched junction bases numbered 4, after V lost 10 bases and J lost 4 bases. The CDR3 is 12 amino acids. CDR3 loop: CATRQGVTEAFF. The CDR3 nucleotides are TGTGCCACCCGACAGGGGGTCACTGAAGCTTTCTTT.

J is TRBJ1-1 and V is TRBV19; maybe TRBD1 (5 bases). The CDR3 contains 13 residues. Trimming removed 10 bases from V and 5 bases from J, with 17 bases in between. CDR1 and CDR2 from the germline V gene are LNHDA and SQIVND (reference sequence). The CDR3 reads CATRDPPGTEAFF. As DNA, the CDR3 is TGTGCCACCCGGGACCCTCCCGGGACTGAAGCTTTCTTT.

At least ten counts were recorded for this clonotype. The V gene is TRBV7-2, the J gene TRBJ2-1, with D maybe TRBD2 (5 bases). Trimming removed 6 bases from V and 11 bases from J, with 17 bases in between. The CDR3 extends over 13 amino acids. Germline CDR1 is SGHTA and CDR2 is FQGNSA. The CDR3 loop reads CASRPFPSGKQFF. CDR3 DNA sequence: TGTGCCAGCAGGCCCTTCCCATCGGGAAAGCAGTTCTTC.

This clonotype was seen many times. This chain uses TRBV9 with TRBJ2-1; 8 bases fit TRBD1. Per germline, CDR1 SGDLS and CDR2 YYNGEE. The CDR3 loop spans 13 amino acids. Trimming took 6 bases from V and 6 from J; bases not matched to a gene: 5. The CDR3 loop is CASTGTGANEQFF. In nucleotides, the CDR3 is TGTGCCAGCACCGGGACAGGCGCCAATGAGCAGTTCTTC.

The sample holds many counts of this clonotype. The chain is built from TRBV20-1 and TRBJ2-7, with 8 bases identical to TRBD1. Trimming removed 6 bases from V and 1 base from J; junction bases left unmatched: 14. The V gene's germline CDR1 is DFQATT and CDR2 SNEGSKA (reference sequence). The CDR3 is 16 amino acids. CDR3 amino acids: CSATTRNRQGSYEQYF. As DNA, the CDR3 is TGCAGTGCCACAACCCGAAACCGACAGGGGTCCTACGAGCAGTACTTC.